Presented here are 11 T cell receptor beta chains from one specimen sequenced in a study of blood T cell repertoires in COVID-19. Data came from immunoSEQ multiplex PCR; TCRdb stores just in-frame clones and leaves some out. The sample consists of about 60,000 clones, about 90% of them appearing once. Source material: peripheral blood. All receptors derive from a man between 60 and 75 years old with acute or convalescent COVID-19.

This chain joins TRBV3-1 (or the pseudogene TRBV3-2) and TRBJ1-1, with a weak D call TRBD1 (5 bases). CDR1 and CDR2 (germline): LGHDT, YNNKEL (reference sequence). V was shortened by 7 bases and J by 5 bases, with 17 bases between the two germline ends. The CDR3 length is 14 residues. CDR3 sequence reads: CASTRTLGGTEAFF. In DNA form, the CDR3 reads TGTGCCAGCACCCGGACGTTGGGGGGAACTGAAGCTTTCTTT.

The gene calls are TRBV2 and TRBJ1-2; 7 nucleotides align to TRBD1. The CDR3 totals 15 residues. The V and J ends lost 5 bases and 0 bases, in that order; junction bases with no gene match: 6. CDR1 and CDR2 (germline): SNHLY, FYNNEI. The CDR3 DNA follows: TGTGCCAGCAGTTCCAACAGGGGTTCTAACTATGGCTACACCTTC. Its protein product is CASSSNRGSNYGYTF.

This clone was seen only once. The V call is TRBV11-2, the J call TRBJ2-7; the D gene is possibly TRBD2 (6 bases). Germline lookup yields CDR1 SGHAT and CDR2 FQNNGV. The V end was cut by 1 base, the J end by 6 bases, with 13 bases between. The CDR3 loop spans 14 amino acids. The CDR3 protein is CASSLVTGLGEQYF. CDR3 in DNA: TGTGCCAGCAGCTTAGTAACGGGACTGGGCGAGCAGTACTTC.

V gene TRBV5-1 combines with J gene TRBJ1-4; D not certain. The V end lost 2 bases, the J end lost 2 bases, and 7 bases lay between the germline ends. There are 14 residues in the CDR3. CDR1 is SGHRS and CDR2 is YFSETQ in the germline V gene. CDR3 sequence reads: CASSFGVTNEKLFF. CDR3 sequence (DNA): TGCGCCAGCAGCTTCGGGGTGACTAATGAAAAACTGTTTTTT.

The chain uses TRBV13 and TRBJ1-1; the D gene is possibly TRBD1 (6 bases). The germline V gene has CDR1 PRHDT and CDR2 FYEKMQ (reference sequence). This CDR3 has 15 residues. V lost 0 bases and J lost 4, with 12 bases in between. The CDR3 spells CASSLGDRTSTEAFF. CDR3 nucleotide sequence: TGTGCCAGCAGCTTAGGGGACAGAACATCCACTGAAGCTTTCTTT.

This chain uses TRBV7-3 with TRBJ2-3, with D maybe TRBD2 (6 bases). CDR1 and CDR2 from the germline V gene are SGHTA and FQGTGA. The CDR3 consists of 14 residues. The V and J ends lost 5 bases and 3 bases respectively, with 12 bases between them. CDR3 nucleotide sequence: TGTGCCAGCAGCGCGGGACTTACTACAGATACGCAGTATTTT. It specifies CASSAGLTTDTQYF.

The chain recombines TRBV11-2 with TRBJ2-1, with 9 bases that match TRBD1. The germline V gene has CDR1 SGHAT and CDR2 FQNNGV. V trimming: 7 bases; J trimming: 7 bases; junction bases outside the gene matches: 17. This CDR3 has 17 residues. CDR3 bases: TGTGCCAGCAACTCTCTTCACTCCGGACAGGGGAGGAATGAGCAGTTCTTC. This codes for CASNSLHSGQGRNEQFF.

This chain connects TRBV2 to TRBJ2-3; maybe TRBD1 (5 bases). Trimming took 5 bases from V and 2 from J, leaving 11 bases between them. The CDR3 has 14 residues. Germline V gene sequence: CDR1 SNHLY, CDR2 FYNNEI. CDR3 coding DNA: TGTGCCAGCAGTTTAGGGGCGTTCACAGATACGCAGTATTTT. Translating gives CASSLGAFTDTQYF. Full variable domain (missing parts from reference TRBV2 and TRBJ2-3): EPEVTQTPSHQVTQMGQEVILRCVPISNHLYFYWYRQILGQKVEFLVSFYNNEISEKSEIFDDQFSVERPDGSNFTLKIRSTKLEDSAMYFCASSLGAFTDTQYFGPGTRLTVL.

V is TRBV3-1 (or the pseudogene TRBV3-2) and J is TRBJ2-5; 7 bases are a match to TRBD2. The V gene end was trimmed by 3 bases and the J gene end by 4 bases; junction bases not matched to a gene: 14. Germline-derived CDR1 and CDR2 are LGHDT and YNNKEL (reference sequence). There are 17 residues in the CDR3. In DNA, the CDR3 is TGTGCCAGCAGCCACCCGCGCGGGAGATTAGAGAGAGAGACCCAGTACTTC. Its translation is CASSHPRGRLERETQYF.

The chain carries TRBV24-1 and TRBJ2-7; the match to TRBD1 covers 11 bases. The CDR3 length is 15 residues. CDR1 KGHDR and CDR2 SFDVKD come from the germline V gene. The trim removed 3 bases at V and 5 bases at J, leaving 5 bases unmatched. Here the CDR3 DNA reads TGTGCCACCAGTGATCCTGGACAGGGGGCCCACGAGCAGTACTTC. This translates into CATSDPGQGAHEQYF.

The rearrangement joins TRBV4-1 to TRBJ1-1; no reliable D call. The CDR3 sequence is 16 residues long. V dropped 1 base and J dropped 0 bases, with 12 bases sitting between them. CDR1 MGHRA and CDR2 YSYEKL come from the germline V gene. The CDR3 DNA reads TGCGCCAGCAGCCAAGTCGAGGGCCGGATGAACACTGAAGCTTTCTTT. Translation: CASSQVEGRMNTEAFF.